This is a list of T cell receptor beta chains from one sample in a study of blood T cell repertoires in COVID-19. Sequencing was performed with immunoSEQ multiplex PCR; in TCRdb, only in-frame clones are kept and a portion is missing. The sample gives about 130,000 clones, about 81% of which show up once; around 4.1% is in the top ten. Material for sequencing was peripheral blood. The receptors were gathered from a woman in her forties or fifties with acute or convalescent COVID-19. The CDR3 runs from the conserved cysteine through the conserved F or W. The D gene is left open where the match is weak. The size of a clone is reported for some rows only, either as once, few or many, or as a class for expanded clones.

V	J	size	D	CDR3	DNA
TRBV18	TRBJ2-7	-	-	CASSPRKTSTYEQYF	TGTGCCAGCTCACCACGGAAGACTTCTACTTACGAGCAGTACTTC
TRBV5-1	TRBJ2-1	few	-	CASSLSGRGVGFEFF	TGCGCCAGCAGCTTGTCCGGCAGGGGCGTTGGTTTCGAGTTCTTC
TRBV27	TRBJ2-1	once	-	CASSRAGSPGNEQFF	TGTGCCAGCAGTCGAGCGGGTTCCCCTGGGAATGAGCAGTTCTTC
TRBV7-9	TRBJ2-7	-	TRBD1	CASSSPTYRGAANEQYF	TGTGCCAGCAGCTCCCCTACCTACAGGGGTGCCGCAAACGAGCAGTACTTC
TRBV3-1/TRBV3-2	TRBJ1-6	-	-	CASSQRELTSPLHF	TGTGCCAGCAGCCAACGTGAGTTAACCTCACCCCTCCACTTT
TRBV3-1/TRBV3-2	TRBJ1-1	-	-	CASSLGNRDTEAFF	TGTGCCAGCAGCTTAGGAAACAGGGACACTGAAGCTTTCTTT
TRBV11-2	TRBJ1-4	-	-	CASRRQSNEKLFF	TGTGCCAGCCGAAGACAGTCTAATGAAAAACTGTTTTTT
TRBV3-1/TRBV3-2	TRBJ1-1	-	TRBD1	CASSPTGTGSFWNTEAFF	TGTGCCAGCAGCCCAACCGGGACAGGCTCGTTTTGGAACACTGAAGCTTTCTTT
TRBV10-3	TRBJ1-1	-	-	CAISSGVNTEAFF	TGTGCCATCAGTTCAGGGGTGAACACTGAAGCTTTCTTT
TRBV19	TRBJ2-3	once	TRBD2	CASSTREGLAGATDTQYF	TGTGCCAGTAGTACAAGAGAAGGACTAGCGGGGGCCACAGATACGCAGTATTTT
TRBV27	TRBJ1-2	once	TRBD1	CASSVSAGGAAYGYTF	TGTGCCAGCAGTGTCTCCGCAGGGGGCGCCGCCTATGGCTACACCTTC
TRBV19	TRBJ1-5	-	-	CASSAYFSNQPQHF	TGTGCCAGTAGTGCGTATTTTAGCAATCAGCCCCAGCATTTT
TRBV4-1	TRBJ2-2	once	-	CASSQGSWSGGELFF	TGCGCCAGCAGCCAAGGTTCTTGGAGCGGCGGGGAGCTGTTTTTT
TRBV28	TRBJ2-4	few	-	CASSFSGAKNIQYF	TGTGCCAGCAGTTTTTCCGGGGCCAAAAACATTCAGTACTTC
TRBV25-1	TRBJ1-2	-	TRBD1	CASSYTGTALYTF	TGTGCCAGCAGTTATACCGGGACAGCTCTCTACACCTTC
TRBV9	TRBJ1-2	-	-	CASSQEDGGYTF	TGTGCCAGCAGCCAGGAAGACGGTGGCTACACCTTC
TRBV28	TRBJ2-1	-	-	CASSLDSYNEQFF	TGTGCCAGCAGTTTGGACAGCTACAATGAGCAGTTCTTC
TRBV5-4	TRBJ2-2	-	-	CASSLERTSNTGELFF	TGTGCCAGCAGCTTGGAGAGGACTTCGAACACCGGGGAGCTGTTTTTT
TRBV3-1/TRBV3-2	TRBJ1-2	-	-	CASSQADSYYGYTF	TGTGCCAGCAGCCAAGCAGATTCCTACTATGGCTACACCTTC
TRBV20-1	TRBJ2-1	-	-	CSAVDYSEQFF	TGCAGTGCTGTGGACTATTCTGAGCAGTTCTTC
TRBV27	TRBJ2-1	-	-	CASKRTTSYNEQFF	TGTGCCAGCAAGAGGACAACCTCCTACAATGAGCAGTTCTTC
TRBV2	TRBJ2-3	few	-	CASMAGGTDTQYF	TGTGCCAGCATGGCAGGGGGGACAGATACGCAGTATTTT
TRBV11-2	TRBJ1-6	few	-	CASSFWVRRDNSPLHF	TGTGCCAGCAGCTTCTGGGTTCGGAGGGATAATTCACCCCTCCACTTT
TRBV27	TRBJ2-3	once	-	CASSSYGVEPLYTQYF	TGTGCCAGCAGCTCATACGGAGTGGAGCCTCTTTATACGCAGTATTTT
TRBV5-1	TRBJ2-1	-	-	CASRPQGSSSYNEQFF	TGCGCCAGCCGGCCCCAGGGATCAAGCTCCTACAATGAGCAGTTCTTC
TRBV29-1	TRBJ2-2	-	-	CSVGGGWNTGELFF	TGCAGCGTTGGAGGAGGGTGGAACACCGGGGAGCTGTTTTTT